This T cell receptor beta chain was sequenced in a study of breast tumors, draining lymph nodes, adjacent tissues. This CDR3 comprises 15 residues. Germline V gives CDR1 SNHLY, CDR2 FYNNEI. The germline V and J ends were trimmed by 5 bases and 3 bases, with 14 bases remaining between them. Breast cancer patients provided tissue from their axillary draining lymph nodes. TCRdb independently ran MiXCR on the multiplex PCR reads; one entry per CDR3 protein. This repertoire shows fewer than 200,000 distinct CDR3 sequences, 30% to 35% found once; its top ten account for over 3.5%. The sample comprised axillary lymph node tissue. This TCR came from a female donor with breast cancer. Some clones in this sample may be carry-over from other donors' samples. The rearrangement joins TRBV2 to TRBJ1-5; D is unclear. The CDR3 coding sequence is TGTGCCAGCAGTCGTGCTAGCGGGGTCAATCAGCCCCAGCATTTT. As protein: CASSRASGVNQPQHF.